These 10 T cell receptor beta chains came from one sample sequenced in a study of cytomegalovirus exposure and HLA in healthy donors (dated by TCRdb to 2017 to 2019). Libraries were built with the immunoSEQ multiplex PCR assay. The multiplex PCR relied on a mix of 60 forward primers for TCR Vbeta segments and 13 reverse primers for TCR Jbeta segments. Held by TCRdb, this immuneACCESS table contains in-frame sequences only and omits some clones. Under half of the omission traces to an unresolved V gene where checked; the cause of the rest is unknown. This sample gives fewer than 200,000 clones in total; around 72% of them show up just once. The top ten hold less than 1.5% of the sample. The material sequenced was PBMCs. The receptors derive from a man in his fifties or sixties in good health and CMV-seronegative.

Turning to this clone: Other DNA variants within this sample encode the same CDR3. This chain connects TRBV5-1 to TRBJ1-5; no clear D gene. The CDR3 loop spans 14 amino acids. Looked up from germline, CDR1 is SGHRS and CDR2 is YFSETQ. Trimming removed 0 bases from V and 2 bases from J, with 6 bases in between. CDR3 in DNA: TGCGCCAGCAGCTTGGCCGGAGGCAATCAGCCCCAGCATTTT. The encoded protein is CASSLAGGNQPQHF.

This chain connects TRBV9 to TRBJ1-1; 8 bases fit TRBD1. CDR3 length: 15 amino acids. The germline V gene encodes CDR1 SGDLS and CDR2 YYNGEE. The V gene end was trimmed by 0 bases and the J gene end by 6 bases; junction bases not matched to a gene: 7. The CDR3 nucleotides are TGTGCCAGCAGCGTAGTTCAGGGGGCGCCCCCTGAAGCTTTCTTT. It translates to CASSVVQGAPPEAFF.

This clone came up a few times. The rearrangement uses TRBV7-9 and TRBJ1-2; no reliable D call. This CDR3 contains 12 residues. Deletions cut 3 bases from V and 5 bases from J, with 7 bases between. Germline assignment: CDR1 SEHNR and CDR2 FQNEAQ (reference sequence). The CDR3 DNA is TGTGCCAGCAGCTTCGAGGAATATGGCTACACCTTC. Translation: CASSFEEYGYTF.

In its sample, this clone was seen once. This chain uses TRBV5-4 with TRBJ2-3; 10 bases fit TRBD2. V lost 4 bases to trimming and J lost 3 bases; unmatched junction nucleotides: 8. This CDR3 spans 16 amino acids. Per germline, CDR1 SGHNT and CDR2 YYREEE (reference sequence). CDR3 loop: CASSRGLAEKTDTQYF. The CDR3 DNA sequence: TGTGCCAGCAGCCGAGGACTAGCGGAGAAGACAGATACGCAGTATTTT.

The J gene is TRBJ2-1, the V gene TRBV29-1; 14 positions match TRBD2. V shed 0 bases and J 3 bases; nucleotides not matched to a gene: 10. Germline CDR1 SQVTM, CDR2 ANQGSEA. This CDR3 is built from 19 residues. The CDR3 bases are TGCAGCGTTGAAGATCTCGGGACTAGCGGGGGTCCCTACTACAATGAGCAGTTCTTC. Encoded protein: CSVEDLGTSGGPYYNEQFF.

The chain joins TRBV19 to TRBJ1-2; D gene unclear. This CDR3 comprises 14 residues. Deletions cut 7 bases from V and 7 bases from J, with 19 bases between. The germline gives CDR1 LNHDA, CDR2 SQIVND (reference sequence). CDR3 DNA: TGTGCCAGTAATCAGGCGACAAAATTCCTTGGCTACACCTTC. Protein sequence: CASNQATKFLGYTF. The whole variable domain, remainder taken from reference TRBV19 and TRBJ1-2, is DGGITQSPKYLFRKEGQNVTLSCEQNLNHDAMYWYRQDPGQGLRLIYYSQIVNDFQKGDIAEGYSVSREKKESFPLTVTSAQKNPTAFYLCASNQATKFLGYTFGSGTRLTVV.

The DNA for the CDR3 is TGTGCCAGCAGTCTCGGACTAGCGGGGCTATCCACGCAGTATTTT. It yields the protein CASSLGLAGLSTQYF. The rearrangement uses TRBV7-2 and TRBJ2-3, with 12 bases fitting TRBD2. There are 15 residues in the CDR3. With 6 bases clipped from V and 9 bases from J, the junction kept 10 bases outside the gene matches. CDR1 and CDR2 from the germline V gene are SGHTA and FQGNSA.

Only a few counts were recorded for this clone. The chain couples TRBV6-5 to TRBJ1-1; TRBD1 agrees at 8 bases. The CDR3 is 15 residues long. The J segment lost 5 bases and the V segment lost 6 bases, leaving 11 bases of the junction unmatched. CDR1 and CDR2 from the germline V gene are MNHEY and SVGAGI. The CDR3 loop reads CASRQGLDRVTEAFF. The CDR3 DNA reads TGTGCCAGCAGACAGGGGCTGGACAGGGTTACTGAAGCTTTCTTT.

V gene TRBV30 combines with J gene TRBJ2-7; 9 nucleotides match TRBD1. The CDR3 extends over 15 amino acids. Germline V lookup: CDR1 GTSNPN, CDR2 SVGIG (reference sequence). With 1 base clipped from V and 2 bases from J, the junction kept 6 bases outside the gene matches. The CDR3 loop is CAWSEGQGRTYEQYF. Here the CDR3 DNA reads TGTGCCTGGAGTGAAGGACAGGGGAGGACCTACGAGCAGTACTTC.

This chain connects TRBV28 to TRBJ1-5, with D unresolved. The CDR3 spans 12 residues. CDR1 and CDR2 from the germline V gene are MDHEN and SYDVKM. V was shortened by 5 bases and J by 10 bases, with 12 bases between the two germline ends. CDR3 DNA: TGTGCCAGCAGTACCCCCACTCGACCCCAGCATTTT. This translates into CASSTPTRPQHF.